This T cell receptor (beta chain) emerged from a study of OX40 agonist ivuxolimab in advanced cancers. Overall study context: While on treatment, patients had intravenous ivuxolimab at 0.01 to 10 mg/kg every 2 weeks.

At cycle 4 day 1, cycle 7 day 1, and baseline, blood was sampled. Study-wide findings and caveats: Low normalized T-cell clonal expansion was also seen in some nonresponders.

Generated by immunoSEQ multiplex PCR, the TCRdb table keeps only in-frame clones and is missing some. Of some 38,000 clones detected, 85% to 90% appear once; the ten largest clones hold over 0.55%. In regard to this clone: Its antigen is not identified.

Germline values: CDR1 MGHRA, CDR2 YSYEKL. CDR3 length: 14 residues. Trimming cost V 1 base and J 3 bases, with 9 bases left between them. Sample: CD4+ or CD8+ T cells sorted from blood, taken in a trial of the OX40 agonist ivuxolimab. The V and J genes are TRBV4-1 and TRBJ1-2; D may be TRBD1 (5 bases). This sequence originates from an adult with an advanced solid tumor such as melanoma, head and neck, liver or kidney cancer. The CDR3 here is CASSQASRDYGYTF. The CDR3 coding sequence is TGCGCCAGCAGCCAAGCATCCAGGGACTATGGCTACACCTTC.